One and the same sample provided the 27 T cell receptor beta chains below, sequenced in a study of cytomegalovirus exposure and HLA in healthy donors. The PCR used 60 Vbeta and 13 Jbeta primers. Generated by immunoSEQ multiplex PCR, the TCRdb table keeps only in-frame clones and is missing some. The sample includes around 230,000 clones, around 80% of them seen just once. Material for sequencing was PBMCs. Receptor source: a boy younger than 18 in good health and CMV-seronegative.

This clone was counted a few times. The genes are TRBV25-1 and TRBJ2-7; 9 bases map to TRBD2. Germline CDR1 reads MGHDK; CDR2 reads SYGVNS. The V segment lost 3 bases and the J segment 1 base; nucleotides outside the gene matches: 4. The CDR3 extends over 15 amino acids. CDR3 in amino acids: CASSERLAVSYEQYF. The CDR3, as DNA: TGTGCCAGCAGTGAGAGACTAGCGGTATCCTACGAGCAGTACTTC.

The V gene is TRBV27, the J gene TRBJ2-5, with 10 bases matching TRBD1. Germline lookup yields CDR1 MNHEY and CDR2 SMNVEV (reference sequence). This CDR3 has 17 amino acids. J was trimmed by 2 bases and V by 6 bases; bases with no gene match: 12. CDR3 region: CASSRRSGTGVQETQYF. The CDR3 DNA follows: TGTGCCAGCAGCCGTAGGTCCGGGACAGGGGTTCAAGAGACCCAGTACTTC.

The chain joins TRBV5-6 to TRBJ2-7; the D gene is possibly TRBD1 (7 bases). The CDR3 contains 14 residues. The V end was cut by 3 bases, the J end by 2 bases, with 12 bases between. Germline V CDR1 and CDR2: SGHDT, YYEEEE. The CDR3 spells CASSWGDSPYEQYF. The CDR3 region has the DNA TGTGCCAGCAGCTGGGGGGACAGTCCCTACGAGCAGTACTTC. The variable domain in full, with the rest retrieved from reference TRBV5-6 and TRBJ2-7, is DAGVTQSPTHLIKTRGQQVTLRCSPKSGHDTVSWYQQALGQGPQFIFQYYEEEERQRGNFPDRFSGHQFPNYSSELNVNALLLGDSALYLCASSWGDSPYEQYFGPGTRLTVT.

The gene calls are TRBV19 and TRBJ1-1; TRBD1 is a possible D gene (6 bases). Trimming shortened V by 5 bases and J by 5 bases, and 9 bases separated the two germline ends. The CDR3 is 12 amino acids. Germline V gene sequence: CDR1 LNHDA, CDR2 SQIVND (reference sequence). The CDR3 coding sequence is TGTGCCAGTAGTTTCAGGGGAACTGAAGCTTTCTTT. It encodes CASSFRGTEAFF.

The gene calls are TRBV6-4 and TRBJ1-2; 9 bases match TRBD1. The V gene's germline CDR1 is MRHNA and CDR2 SNTAGT. With V trimmed by 6 bases and J by 4 bases, 9 bases remained unmatched. The CDR3 loop spans 15 amino acids. CDR3 sequence reads: CASRLQGAPGYGYTF. The CDR3 bases are TGTGCCAGCAGATTACAGGGGGCGCCGGGCTATGGCTACACCTTC.

The chain combines TRBV11-3 with TRBJ1-5; D ambiguous. The CDR3 has 13 residues. Trimming pared 0 bases from V and 5 bases from J, leaving 5 bases between. The germline gives CDR1 SGHNT, CDR2 YENEEA. CDR3 region: CASSLDAHQPQHF. In DNA, the CDR3 is TGTGCCAGCAGCTTAGACGCGCATCAGCCCCAGCATTTT.

The chain combines TRBV11-2 with TRBJ2-7; D remains ambiguous. Deletions cut 3 bases from V and 6 bases from J, with 15 bases between. In germline, CDR1 is SGHAT, CDR2 FQNNGV. The CDR3 extends over 14 amino acids. Written as DNA, the CDR3 is TGTGCCAGCAGCTTTGGCGCCCTCGGCGGCGAGCAGTACTTC. As protein: CASSFGALGGEQYF.

V usage is TRBV25-1 and J usage is TRBJ1-2; possibly TRBD1 for D (6 bases). CDR3 length: 14 residues. CDR1 MGHDK and CDR2 SYGVNS come from the germline V gene. V gave up 3 bases and J gave up 6 bases, with 14 bases separating them. The DNA of the CDR3 is TGTGCCAGCAGTGATAAGTGGCAGGGGAATGGCTACACCTTC. Its translation is CASSDKWQGNGYTF.

The gene calls are TRBV11-1 and TRBJ2-6, with D perhaps matching TRBD2 (6 bases). V gave up 5 bases and J gave up 4 bases, with 15 bases separating them. Germline V gene lookup returns CDR1 SGHAT and CDR2 FQDESV (reference sequence). The CDR3 sequence is 16 residues long. CDR3 region: CASSHPRAGGANVLTF. DNA of the CDR3: TGTGCCAGCAGCCACCCGAGGGCGGGGGGGGCCAACGTCCTGACTTTC.

This clone appeared a few times. V gene TRBV9 combines with J gene TRBJ1-1; D call uncertain. The CDR3 length is 13 residues. Looked up from germline, CDR1 is SGDLS and CDR2 is YYNGEE. Trimming removed 1 base from V and 1 base from J, with 5 bases in between. This CDR3 is CASSVSPNTEAFF. The CDR3 bases are TGTGCCAGCAGCGTAAGCCCGAACACTGAAGCTTTCTTT.

This clone was recorded once. The J gene is TRBJ1-6, the V gene TRBV4-2, with no clear D. V gave up 0 bases and J gave up 4 bases, with 7 bases separating them. In germline, CDR1 is LGHNA, CDR2 YNFKEQ. The CDR3 runs 15 residues. CDR3 in amino acids: CASSQEPDYNSPLHF. The CDR3 bases are TGTGCCAGCAGCCAAGAACCAGATTATAATTCACCCCTCCACTTT.

This clone was counted once. This rearrangement joins TRBV7-9 to TRBJ2-7, with a weak D call TRBD2 (6 bases). The V gene lost 5 bases and the J gene lost 3 bases, with 14 bases spanning the gap. The CDR3 is 14 residues long. Germline V gives CDR1 SEHNR, CDR2 FQNEAQ (reference sequence). The CDR3 loop reads CASSVNTGSYEQYF. In DNA form, the CDR3 reads TGTGCCAGCAGCGTAAATACCGGGAGCTACGAGCAGTACTTC.

The chain joins TRBV2 to TRBJ2-7; D may be TRBD1 (6 bases). The CDR3 totals 14 residues. The V gene's germline CDR1 is SNHLY and CDR2 FYNNEI. V dropped 6 bases and J dropped 0 bases, with 12 bases sitting between them. The CDR3 DNA follows: TGTGCCAGCAGAGGACAGCCTGGCTCCTACGAGCAGTACTTC. Amino acids: CASRGQPGSYEQYF.

V is TRBV10-1 and J is TRBJ1-1; D perhaps matches TRBD1 (5 bases). Germline assignment: CDR1 WNHNN and CDR2 SYGVQD (reference sequence). The CDR3 totals 14 residues. V was trimmed by 5 bases and J by 4 bases, leaving 14 bases between them. CDR3 in DNA: TGCGCCAGCAGTCACCGACAGTCGGGCACTGAAGCTTTCTTT. Translated, it gives CASSHRQSGTEAFF.

This clone was seen a few times. V and J are TRBV4-2 and TRBJ2-1; tentative D call: TRBD1 (6 bases). Germline V lookup: CDR1 LGHNA, CDR2 YNFKEQ. This CDR3 is built from 12 residues. V was clipped by 4 bases and J by 10 bases, with 11 bases between them. The CDR3 sequence is CASSPLQGEQFF. The CDR3 bases are TGTGCCAGCAGCCCCCTCCAGGGGGAGCAGTTCTTC.

The chain couples TRBV7-9 to TRBJ1-5, with D perhaps TRBD1 (6 bases). V was shortened by 1 base and J by 3 bases, with 16 bases between the two germline ends. CDR3 length equals 17 residues. CDR1 and CDR2 (germline): SEHNR, FQNEAQ (reference sequence). Here the CDR3 reads CASSLVLEGQLNQPQHF. The CDR3 coding sequence is TGTGCCAGCAGCTTAGTTCTTGAAGGACAGCTCAATCAGCCCCAGCATTTT.

Of note for this clone: This CDR3 is also generated by other DNA sequences in the sample. The V gene is TRBV27, the J gene TRBJ1-5; 9 nucleotides line up with TRBD1. Germline-derived CDR1 and CDR2 are MNHEY and SMNVEV (reference sequence). The CDR3 runs 14 residues. Trimming cost V 5 bases and J 6 bases; bases outside gene matches: 5. CDR3 bases: TGTGCCAGCAGTAGGACAGGGGAGGGTCAGCCCCAGCATTTT. Protein product: CASSRTGEGQPQHF.

J is TRBJ2-3 and V is TRBV30, with TRBD2 matching over 11 bases. V dropped 4 bases and J dropped 5; count of bases not matched to a gene: 2. Germline V lookup: CDR1 GTSNPN, CDR2 SVGIG (reference sequence). The CDR3 has 13 amino acids. DNA of the CDR3: TGTGCCTGGACTAGCGGGAGGATAGATACGCAGTATTTT. Translation: CAWTSGRIDTQYF. Looking up the rest from reference TRBV30 and TRBJ2-3 gives the full variable domain: SQTIHQWPATLVQPVGSPLSLECTVEGTSNPNLYWYRQAAGRGLQLLFYSVGIGQISSEVPQNLSASRPQDRQFILSSKKLLLSDSGFYLCAWTSGRIDTQYFGPGTRLTVL.

The rearrangement uses TRBV15 and TRBJ2-1; tentatively, D is TRBD2 (6 bases). In germline, CDR1 is LNHNV, CDR2 YYDKDF (reference sequence). This CDR3 has 16 amino acids. V was cut by 1 base and J by 3 bases, with 13 bases left in between. CDR3 region: CATSRGRAGYYNEQFF. The CDR3 DNA reads as TGTGCCACCAGCAGAGGTCGAGCGGGTTACTACAATGAGCAGTTCTTC. The entire variable domain, with the rest obtained from reference TRBV15 and TRBJ2-1, is as follows: DAMVIQNPRYQVTQFGKPVTLSCSQTLNHNVMYWYQQKSSQAPKLLFHYYDKDFNNEADTPDNFQSRRPNTSFCFLDIRSPGLGDTAMYLCATSRGRAGYYNEQFFGPGTRLTVL.

This clone was found a few times. The V gene is TRBV5-4, the J gene TRBJ1-2; no firm D call. V was trimmed by 2 bases and J by 8 bases, leaving 7 bases between them. This CDR3 has 11 amino acids. Germline assignment: CDR1 SGHNT and CDR2 YYREEE (reference sequence). This chain's CDR3 is CASSFSLGYTF. In DNA form, the CDR3 reads TGTGCCAGCAGCTTCTCACTGGGCTACACCTTC.

The chain carries TRBV30 and TRBJ2-5; D not certain. This CDR3 has 13 amino acids. Germline assignment: CDR1 GTSNPN and CDR2 SVGIG (reference sequence). Trimming removed 0 bases from V and 4 bases from J, with 9 bases in between. CDR3 sequence reads: CAWSVRVRETQYF. The DNA for the CDR3 is TGTGCCTGGAGTGTTCGGGTTAGAGAGACCCAGTACTTC.

The V gene is TRBV11-2, the J gene TRBJ2-3, with D possibly being TRBD2 (6 bases). Germline V CDR1 and CDR2: SGHAT, FQNNGV. CDR3 size: 14 residues. V lost 10 bases and J 3 bases, leaving 17 bases between the germline ends. CDR3 nucleotide sequence: TGTGCCACCGGAGGGCTACCACCTACAGATACGCAGTATTTT. It codes for CATGGLPPTDTQYF.

This chain connects TRBV5-1 to TRBJ1-1; TRBD1 agrees at 8 bases. CDR3 size: 15 residues. The germline V gene encodes CDR1 SGHRS and CDR2 YFSETQ. V lost 4 bases to trimming and J lost 0 bases; unmatched junction nucleotides: 5. The CDR3, as DNA: TGCGCCAGCAGCCCGGAGACAGGGGTGAACACTGAAGCTTTCTTT. Encoded protein: CASSPETGVNTEAFF.

Regarding this clone: It is likely a read error, because the conserved phenylalanine at the end of the CDR3 is missing. The chain is built from TRBV18 and TRBJ1-1; TRBD1 is a possible D gene (6 bases). Germline assignment: CDR1 KGHSH and CDR2 LQKENI. This CDR3 is 16 amino acids long. Trimming took 0 bases from V and 1 from J, leaving 12 bases between them. In DNA, the CDR3 is TGTGCCAGCTCACCACCACTCTCGACAGGGAACACTGAAGCTTTCCTT. Encoded protein: CASSPPLSTGNTEAFL.

This clone occurred a few times. The chain joins TRBV18 to TRBJ2-7; D gene ambiguous. V was clipped by 1 base and J by 2 bases, with 9 bases between them. The CDR3 runs 14 residues. In germline, CDR1 is KGHSH, CDR2 LQKENI. This CDR3 reads CASSPRPVTYEQYF. The CDR3 DNA reads TGTGCCAGCTCACCACGTCCCGTAACCTACGAGCAGTACTTC.

Comments on this clone: Other DNA sequences in this sample translate to the same CDR3. The CDR3 DNA reads as TGCGCCAGCAGCCCGGGGACTAGCGGGAGGGCCTGGTCCTACAATGAGCAGTTCTTC. The encoded protein is CASSPGTSGRAWSYNEQFF. The chain recombines TRBV5-1 with TRBJ2-1, with 16 bases identical to TRBD2. Germline V lookup: CDR1 SGHRS, CDR2 YFSETQ. J was trimmed by 1 base and V by 4 bases; bases with no gene match: 8. The CDR3 runs to 19 residues.

The chain employs TRBV2 and TRBJ2-7, with D possibly TRBD1 on 6 matching bases. In germline, CDR1 is SNHLY, CDR2 FYNNEI. The CDR3 length is 15 residues. With 7 bases removed from V and 0 bases from J, the gap between germline ends came to 16 bases. Here the CDR3 DNA reads TGTGCCAGCACCGTTGGGGGCAGCCTCTCCTACGAGCAGTACTTC. Amino acids: CASTVGGSLSYEQYF.